Below, one TCR beta chain is given with its context. TCRdb's copy holds only in-frame clones and misses some; the assay was immunoSEQ multiplex PCR. The table records about 250,000 clones, around four fifths of them present only once. This record belongs to a study of blood T cell repertoires in COVID-19. The CDR3 consists of 16 residues. Looked up from germline, CDR1 is SQVTM and CDR2 is ANQGSEA. Trimming left V 4 bases short and J 2 bases short, with 20 bases between. The sequenced sample consisted of peripheral blood. The source is a middle-aged man with active or convalescent COVID-19. The J gene is TRBJ1-1, the V gene TRBV29-1; TRBD1 might be the D (6 bases). The CDR3 here is CSVVTGMGRFNTEAFF. CDR3 coding DNA: TGCAGCGTTGTCACAGGGATGGGTAGGTTTAACACTGAAGCTTTCTTT.